The 21 T cell receptor beta chains reported below all come from one sample, sequenced in a study of cytomegalovirus exposure and HLA in healthy donors. Primers included in the PCR were 60 Vbeta and 13 Jbeta primers. TCRdb keeps only in-frame clones here, not all; method: immunoSEQ multiplex PCR. The table records under 150,000 clones, around 75% of them present only once. Sequencing was carried out using PBMCs. The receptor source for this set is a woman aged 40 to 50 in good health and CMV-seronegative.

The V gene is TRBV30, the J gene TRBJ1-1, with D possibly being TRBD1 (6 bases). The germline V gene has CDR1 GTSNPN and CDR2 SVGIG (reference sequence). The CDR3 extends over 14 amino acids. V was cut by 2 bases and J by 4 bases, with 14 bases left in between. The CDR3, as DNA: TGTGCCTGGAGTAGCCGGACAGAGAGCACTGAAGCTTTCTTT. This encodes CAWSSRTESTEAFF.

This clone was found a few times. The chain uses TRBV5-4 and TRBJ1-1; D is perhaps TRBD1 (5 bases). The CDR3 contains 16 residues. V was pared by 0 bases and J by 0 bases, with 12 bases between. The germline V gene has CDR1 SGHNT and CDR2 YYREEE (reference sequence). CDR3 nucleotides: TGTGCCAGCAGCTTGGGTGCAGGGTCTATGAACACTGAAGCTTTCTTT. Amino acids: CASSLGAGSMNTEAFF.

The chain couples TRBV27 to TRBJ1-2; TRBD1 matches at 7 bases. Germline V gene data show CDR1 as MNHEY and CDR2 as SMNVEV (reference sequence). V gave up 5 bases and J gave up 2 bases; unmatched junction bases: 8. CDR3 length equals 15 residues. CDR3 region: CASSPTPTGNYGYTF. CDR3 in DNA: TGTGCCAGCAGTCCCACACCGACAGGGAACTATGGCTACACCTTC.

The chain couples TRBV30 to TRBJ2-1; D may be TRBD1 (6 bases). Germline CDR1 and CDR2: GTSNPN and SVGIG (reference sequence). The V gene lost 2 bases and the J gene lost 0 bases, with 8 bases spanning the gap. There are 14 residues in the CDR3. The CDR3 region has the DNA TGTGCCTGGAGTACAGGGAGCTCCTACAATGAGCAGTTCTTC. Its translation: CAWSTGSSYNEQFF.

The V call is TRBV18, the J call TRBJ1-2, with 7 bases aligning to TRBD1. The V segment lost 4 bases and the J segment 4 bases; nucleotides outside the gene matches: 6. CDR3 size: 14 residues. Germline values: CDR1 KGHSH, CDR2 LQKENI. CDR3 sequence (DNA): TGTGCCAGCTCACTGGACAGGCCCATCTATGGCTACACCTTC. This gives the protein CASSLDRPIYGYTF.

V usage is TRBV28 and J usage is TRBJ2-5, with D possibly being TRBD2 (6 bases). Germline V gene sequence: CDR1 MDHEN, CDR2 SYDVKM. V was shortened by 5 bases and J by 1 base, with 20 bases between the two germline ends. The CDR3 sequence is 17 residues long. CDR3 amino acids: CASSALRGGAFQETQYF. The CDR3 bases are TGTGCCAGCAGTGCCCTTCGGGGCGGGGCCTTCCAAGAGACCCAGTACTTC.

The V gene is TRBV18, the J gene TRBJ2-1, with D possibly matching TRBD1 (6 bases). Germline V gene data show CDR1 as KGHSH and CDR2 as LQKENI. The CDR3 runs to 16 residues. The V and J ends lost 6 bases and 0 bases respectively, with 15 bases between them. CDR3 protein: CASSGLRGSSYNEQFF. In nucleotides, the CDR3 is TGTGCCAGCTCGGGCCTTAGGGGGAGCTCCTACAATGAGCAGTTCTTC.

V usage is TRBV18 and J usage is TRBJ1-6; D may be TRBD1 (6 bases). The CDR3 sequence is 13 residues long. Germline V lookup: CDR1 KGHSH, CDR2 LQKENI. Trimming left V 3 bases short and J 8 bases short, with 8 bases between. CDR3 coding DNA: TGTGCCAGCTCACCTCGACAGGATTCACCCCTCCACTTT. Residues: CASSPRQDSPLHF.

This clone was counted only a few times. The chain is built from TRBV2 and TRBJ1-4; TRBD1 agrees at 8 bases. The length of the CDR3 is 13 residues. Germline CDR1 reads SNHLY; CDR2 reads FYNNEI. The V gene end was trimmed by 8 bases and the J gene end by 8 bases; junction bases not matched to a gene: 7. The CDR3 spells CASLWGTGEKLFF. Here the CDR3 DNA reads TGTGCCAGCCTATGGGGGACAGGAGAAAAACTGTTTTTT.

This chain's CDR3 is CASSLFAYTGTANTEAFF. Here the CDR3 DNA reads TGTGCCAGCAGTTTATTCGCTTACACCGGGACAGCGAACACTGAAGCTTTCTTT. This sequence joins TRBV27 and TRBJ1-1; TRBD1 matches 7 bases. The germline V gene has CDR1 MNHEY and CDR2 SMNVEV (reference sequence). The CDR3 is 18 residues long. V shed 1 base, J shed 1 base, and the junction held 12 bases outside the gene matches.

This sequence joins TRBV28 and TRBJ2-7, with D tentatively TRBD1 (6 bases). The CDR3 consists of 14 residues. Germline assignment: CDR1 MDHEN and CDR2 SYDVKM. V lost 5 bases and J lost 3, with 14 bases in between. DNA of the CDR3: TGTGCCAGCAGTCCCGGACAGTTTTACTACGAGCAGTACTTC. It yields the protein CASSPGQFYYEQYF. Combining the CDR3 with reference TRBV28 and TRBJ2-7 gives the whole variable domain DVKVTQSSRYLVKRTGEKVFLECVQDMDHENMFWYRQDPGLGLRLIYFSYDVKMKEKGDIPEGYSVSREKKERFSLILESASTNQTSMYLCASSPGQFYYEQYFGPGTRLTVT.

The V and J genes are TRBV18 and TRBJ1-1; D not resolved. CDR1 is KGHSH and CDR2 is LQKENI in the germline V gene. The CDR3 contains 15 residues. V lost 6 bases and J 5 bases, leaving 19 bases between the germline ends. The CDR3 protein is CASSRYREDGTEAFF. CDR3 nucleotide sequence: TGTGCCAGCTCTCGATATAGGGAGGACGGTACTGAAGCTTTCTTT.

V gene TRBV5-1 combines with J gene TRBJ2-1; the D is unclear. This CDR3 region has 14 residues. Per the germline V gene, CDR1 is SGHRS and CDR2 is YFSETQ. Trimming took 0 bases from V and 7 from J, leaving 11 bases between them. This CDR3 is CASSLGLFGNEQFF. CDR3 DNA sequence: TGCGCCAGCAGCTTGGGACTCTTCGGAAATGAGCAGTTCTTC.

The rearrangement joins TRBV29-1 to TRBJ2-7, with 9 bases aligning to TRBD1. V shed 6 bases and J 4 bases; nucleotides not matched to a gene: 7. The CDR3 spans 13 residues. In germline, CDR1 is SQVTM, CDR2 ANQGSEA. The CDR3 here is CSVRTGETYEQYF. CDR3 nucleotides: TGCAGCGTGAGGACAGGGGAAACATACGAGCAGTACTTC.

This clone occurred a few times. The CDR3 protein is CASSSTLSQGYEQYF. The CDR3 coding sequence is TGTGCCAGCAGTTCCACGCTCTCTCAGGGATACGAGCAGTACTTC. The chain recombines TRBV6-5 with TRBJ2-7; D may be TRBD1 (5 bases). This CDR3 contains 15 residues. The germline V gene encodes CDR1 MNHEY and CDR2 SVGAGI. V lost 4 bases and J lost 4, with 17 bases in between.

Comment on this clone: Because it lacks the conserved phenylalanine or tryptophan at the end, this CDR3 is likely a read error. No DNA is shown, since the ends of the CDR3 on it are uncertain; the CDR3 is the one TCRdb lists. CDR3: CASSYSIFPSRGDRDLS. The rearrangement links TRBV6-7 to TRBJ1-2; the table gives TRBD1 as D, unverified against the DNA. TRBV6-7 falls under the ORF class, with uncertain function. A total of 17 residues make up the CDR3, ends included.

This chain uses TRBV10-2 with TRBJ1-3; unclear D gene. The CDR3 has 13 residues. The V end was cut by 7 bases, the J end by 4 bases, with 11 bases between. Per the germline V gene, CDR1 is WSHSY and CDR2 is SAAADI. This CDR3 is CASNDERGNTIYF. CDR3 DNA sequence: TGCGCCAGCAATGATGAGAGGGGAAACACCATATATTTT.

A single count supports this clone. V gene TRBV5-1 combines with J gene TRBJ2-1, with 7 nucleotides matching TRBD2. CDR1 is SGHRS, CDR2 YFSETQ, per germline. The V gene end was trimmed by 0 bases and the J gene end by 5 bases; junction bases not matched to a gene: 8. This CDR3 comprises 16 residues. The CDR3 sequence: CASSLELGTTHNEQFF. The CDR3 region has the DNA TGCGCCAGCAGCTTGGAATTAGGGACTACCCACAATGAGCAGTTCTTC. The full variable domain, completed using reference TRBV5-1 and TRBJ2-1, is KAGVTQTPRYLIKTRGQQVTLSCSPISGHRSVSWYQQTPGQGLQFLFEYFSETQRNKGNFPGRFSGRQFSNSRSEMNVSTLELGDSALYLCASSLELGTTHNEQFFGPGTRLTVL.

The chain joins TRBV11-2 to TRBJ2-1; 11 nucleotides align to TRBD2. Germline CDR1 is SGHAT and CDR2 is FQNNGV. The junction had 8 bases not matched to a gene; V was cut back by 5 bases and J by 2 bases. The CDR3 is made up of 17 amino acids. Here the CDR3 reads CASSPGLAAWAYNEQFF. DNA of the CDR3: TGTGCCAGCAGCCCGGGACTAGCGGCCTGGGCCTACAATGAGCAGTTCTTC.

The chain couples TRBV19 to TRBJ1-1, with 8 bases identical to TRBD1. The V gene end was trimmed by 0 bases and the J gene end by 6 bases; junction bases not matched to a gene: 12. Germline V gives CDR1 LNHDA, CDR2 SQIVND (reference sequence). The CDR3 length is 17 residues. The CDR3 nucleotides are TGTGCCAGTAGTATAGACTTGTCTGGACAGGGCGTTTCTGAAGCTTTCTTT. Its protein product is CASSIDLSGQGVSEAFF.

V is TRBV27 and J is TRBJ2-1; 9 bases are shared with TRBD2. The CDR3 is 15 amino acids. Germline CDR1 and CDR2: MNHEY and SMNVEV (reference sequence). V was pared by 10 bases and J by 9 bases, with 16 bases of the junction left unmatched. CDR3 residues: CATTEGREGLGEQFF. Here the CDR3 DNA reads TGTGCCACCACGGAAGGGCGGGAGGGCCTGGGTGAGCAGTTCTTC.